This TCR beta chain was obtained from a study of HIV-infected children after antiretroviral therapy interruption. About the study: Interruption-arm samples span weeks 0, 12, interruption end (24 or 48), and about 3 years post-study.

J lost 2 bases, V lost 5 bases, and 4 bases had no gene match. The CDR3 is 14 amino acids. The germline CDR1 and CDR2 sequences are SGHAT and FQNNGV. The TCR library was built from RNA with a 3' RACE protocol and unique molecular identifiers. TCRdb itself ran the 3' RACE reads through MiXCR, one entry per CDR3 protein. The sample gives about 46,000 distinct CDR3 sequences, roughly 4.5% of which show up once; roughly 0.7% is in the top ten. In this sample, this clonotype turned up many times. Treatment specified: PENTA 11 planned treatment interruption arm or continuous ART arm. Naive CD4+ CD45RA+ CD45RO- T cells were sorted from thawed PBMCs.

V gene TRBV11-2 combines with J gene TRBJ2-7; 9 nucleotides agree with TRBD1. The receptor's source is a pool of human donors with HIV. Specimen: CD45RA+ CD4+ T cells from PBMCs, pooled from several time points, collected from a donor given antiretroviral therapy, either interrupted or continuous. The subset: naive CD4+ CD45RA+ CD45RO- T cells. CDR3 nucleotide sequence: TGTGCCAGCAGCCCCGGACAGGGGCCCTACGAGCAGTACTTC. The encoded protein is CASSPGQGPYEQYF.